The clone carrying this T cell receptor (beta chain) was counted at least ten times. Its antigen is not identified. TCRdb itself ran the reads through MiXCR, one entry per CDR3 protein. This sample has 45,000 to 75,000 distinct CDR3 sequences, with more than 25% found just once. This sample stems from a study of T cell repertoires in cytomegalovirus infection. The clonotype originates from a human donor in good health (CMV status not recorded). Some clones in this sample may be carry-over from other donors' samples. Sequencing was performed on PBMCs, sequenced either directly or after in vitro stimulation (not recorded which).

This CDR3 reads CASSLDVSWGGEQFF. CDR3 nucleotides: TGTGCCAGCAGCTTAGATGTGTCTTGGGGAGGTGAGCAGTTCTTC. The rearrangement joins TRBV7-2 to TRBJ2-1; D possibly corresponds to TRBD2 (6 bases). The CDR3 runs 15 residues. Germline V gene lookup returns CDR1 SGHTA and CDR2 FQGNSA. The V end lost 1 base, the J end lost 9 bases, and 16 bases lay between the germline ends.